Listed below are T cell receptor beta chains from one sample, sequenced in a study of T cell changes during pregnancy in multiple sclerosis. Repertoires were generated with immunoSEQ multiplex PCR, while TCRdb's copy carries only in-frame clones and drops some. The data hold over 30,000 clones, with 88% observed a single time. Sample: CD4+ T cells from peripheral blood mononuclear cells, taken before pregnancy. The receptors derive from a female donor with multiple sclerosis, enrolled in a pregnancy study. Each CDR3 is given with its conserved first and last residue. Each record gives: V gene, clone size, CDR3 length, D gene, J gene, CDR3 protein, CDR3 DNA. A D gene is named only where the DNA matches it firmly. Where a row states a size, it is once, few, many or the class of an expanded clone; other rows omit it.

>TRBV5-1|once|16|.|TRBJ1-4
CASSLRTVATNEKLFF
TGCGCCAGCAGCTTGCGAACAGTGGCAACTAATGAAAAACTGTTTTTT
>TRBV10-2|.|16|TRBD2|TRBJ2-2
CASKISGLAGAGELFF
TGCGCCAGCAAAATCTCGGGACTAGCGGGAGCCGGGGAGCTGTTTTTT
>TRBV9|.|13|.|TRBJ2-1
CASSKGTYNEQFF
TGTGCCAGCAGTAAAGGGACTTACAATGAGCAGTTCTTC
>TRBV2|.|16|TRBD2|TRBJ2-3
CASSATSGSPPNTQYF
TGTGCCAGCAGCGCGACTAGCGGGAGCCCTCCAAATACGCAGTATTTT
>TRBV19|.|13|.|TRBJ2-3
CASSIGLADTQYF
TGTGCCAGTAGTATAGGGCTAGCGGATACGCAGTATTTT
>TRBV5-1|.|15|TRBD1|TRBJ2-5
CASSPDRVFRETQYF
TGCGCCAGCAGCCCGGACAGGGTCTTCAGGGAGACCCAGTACTTC
>TRBV7-9|.|15|TRBD2|TRBJ2-1
CASSLRASGGNEQFF
TGTGCCAGCAGCTTAAGGGCTAGCGGAGGCAATGAGCAGTTCTTC
>TRBV18|medium-sized|14|TRBD1|TRBJ2-1
CASSRADRDNEQFF
TGTGCCAGCTCACGTGCGGACAGGGACAATGAGCAGTTCTTC
>TRBV14|.|16|TRBD1|TRBJ2-7
CASSQFDRVESYEQYF
TGTGCCAGCAGCCAATTCGACAGGGTTGAATCCTACGAGCAGTACTTC
>TRBV2|.|15|.|TRBJ2-2
CASSAEKTNTGELFF
TGTGCCAGCAGTGCGGAGAAAACGAACACCGGGGAGCTGTTTTTT
>TRBV4-1|.|16|TRBD2|TRBJ2-1
CASSQGTSAGWDEQFF
TGCGCCAGCAGCCAAGGTACTAGCGCGGGGTGGGATGAGCAGTTCTTC
>TRBV2|.|13|TRBD2|TRBJ2-1
CANGVSGTDEQFF
TGTGCCAATGGCGTTAGCGGGACCGATGAGCAGTTCTTC
>TRBV7-2|.|14|.|TRBJ2-5
CASSKDSLQETQYF
TGTGCCAGCAGCAAGGACAGCCTCCAAGAGACCCAGTACTTC
>TRBV6-5|.|15|TRBD1|TRBJ1-2
CASCFDRAANYGYTF
TGTGCCAGCTGCTTCGACAGGGCCGCTAACTATGGCTACACCTTC
>TRBV5-6|.|15|TRBD2|TRBJ2-1
CASSPLAPSYNEQFF
TGTGCCAGCAGCCCACTAGCGCCTTCCTACAATGAGCAGTTCTTC
>TRBV6-5|.|14|.|TRBJ2-7
CASSYSKGHYEQYF
TGTGCCAGCAGTTACTCGAAGGGGCACTACGAGCAGTACTTC
>TRBV27|.|15|TRBD1|TRBJ2-7
CASRKGGTGGTEQYF
TGTGCCAGCAGAAAAGGGGGGACAGGGGGCACCGAGCAGTACTTC
>TRBV4-2|once|14|TRBD1|TRBJ2-1
CASSQGTGDNEQFF
TGTGCCAGCAGCCAAGGGACAGGGGACAATGAGCAGTTCTTC